The 10 T cell receptor beta chains given below trace back to one sample, sequenced in a study of shared clonotypes between healthy human individuals. TCRdb's table, derived via immunoSEQ multiplex PCR, lists solely in-frame clones and lacks some. The repertoire includes 550,000 to 800,000 clones, roughly 70% of them detected once, and less than 2% sits in the top ten. Sequencing input: memory CD4+ T cells sorted from blood. Subset denoted: CD45RA-negative fraction. All receptors come from a woman under 40 in good health.

This clone was detected a few times. The rearrangement links TRBV5-6 to TRBJ2-7, with 9 bases lining up with TRBD2. From germline, CDR1 is SGHDT and CDR2 YYEEEE. J gave up 4 bases and V 4 bases, and 6 bases lay outside the gene matches. CDR3 size: 14 residues. The CDR3 is CASSGSGRKYEQYF. The CDR3 DNA is TGTGCCAGCAGCGGTAGCGGGAGAAAATACGAGCAGTACTTC.

The rearrangement joins TRBV5-6 to TRBJ2-6; TRBD1 matches at 9 bases. This CDR3 has 19 residues. The germline V gene has CDR1 SGHDT and CDR2 YYEEEE. V was clipped by 4 bases and J by 2 bases; unmatched bases: 13. The CDR3 reads CASSQRYRDRDAGANVLTF. The CDR3 DNA reads as TGTGCCAGCAGCCAAAGATACCGGGACAGGGATGCTGGGGCCAACGTCCTGACTTTC.

This clone has more than one count but fewer than ten. Relative to the germline gene, one junction end is altered; a read error may explain this. This chain joins TRBV19 and TRBJ2-7; TRBD1 is a possible D gene (6 bases). The CDR3 totals 14 residues. In germline, CDR1 is LNHDA, CDR2 SQIVND (reference sequence). The CDR3 DNA sequence: TGTGCCAGCAGGGGCCAGGACATCTCCCACGAGCAGTACTTC. Its translation: CASRGQDISHEQYF.

The chain recombines TRBV10-2 with TRBJ2-5; D is ambiguous. V was trimmed by 0 bases and J by 7 bases, leaving 15 bases between them. In germline, CDR1 is WSHSY, CDR2 SAAADI. The CDR3 consists of 15 residues. The CDR3 loop is CASSESSALGGTQYF. The CDR3 nucleotides read TGCGCCAGCAGTGAGTCTTCGGCCCTAGGTGGGACCCAGTACTTC.

The rearrangement joins TRBV5-1 to TRBJ2-6; 9 bases line up with TRBD2. The CDR3 sequence is 18 residues long. Trimming took 0 bases from V and 0 from J; bases not matched to a gene: 4. CDR1 is SGHRS, CDR2 YFSETQ, per germline. The chain's CDR3 is CASSLVAGDFSGANVLTF. The CDR3, as DNA: TGCGCCAGCAGCTTGGTAGCGGGAGACTTCTCTGGGGCCAACGTCCTGACTTTC.

The chain's CDR3 is CASSLFAGSGYTF. Here the CDR3 DNA reads TGTGCCAGCAGTTTATTTGCTGGATCCGGCTACACCTTC. The rearrangement joins TRBV28 to TRBJ1-2; no reliable D call. The ends were cut back, 1 base at V and 8 bases at J, with 11 bases in the middle. In germline, CDR1 is MDHEN, CDR2 SYDVKM. The CDR3 is 13 residues long.

The CDR3 nucleotides are TGTGCCAGCAGCGTAGTGGACAGGGATGCCGGGGAGCTGTTTTTT. Translating gives CASSVVDRDAGELFF. This chain connects TRBV9 to TRBJ2-2, with 8 bases lining up with TRBD1. Germline CDR1 reads SGDLS; CDR2 reads YYNGEE. After removal of 0 bases from V and 6 bases from J, the junction contained 4 bases not matched to a gene. This CDR3 has 15 residues.

This chain uses TRBV4-1 with TRBJ1-3; 7 bases align to TRBD1. This CDR3 has 16 residues. Trimming took 4 bases from V and 3 from J; bases not matched to a gene: 9. The germline V gene encodes CDR1 MGHRA and CDR2 YSYEKL. CDR3 bases: TGCGCCAGCAGCCGCGCAGGGGGGCGCGGTGGAAACACCATATATTTT. This encodes CASSRAGGRGGNTIYF.

The chain combines TRBV30 with TRBJ1-1; tentatively, D is TRBD1 (6 bases). The ends were cut back, 3 bases at V and 4 bases at J, with 21 bases in the middle. The CDR3 covers 16 residues. CDR1 GTSNPN and CDR2 SVGIG come from the germline V gene (reference sequence). The CDR3 loop is CAWSPLRGRVGTEAFF. In DNA, the CDR3 is TGTGCCTGGAGCCCTCTACGGGGGCGGGTGGGCACTGAAGCTTTCTTT.

This clone was seen once. This chain connects TRBV5-6 to TRBJ2-7, with 10 positions matching TRBD1. The germline CDR1 and CDR2 sequences are SGHDT and YYEEEE. The J segment lost 0 bases and the V segment lost 7 bases, leaving 16 bases of the junction unmatched. The CDR3 is 18 residues long. CDR3 DNA: TGTGCCAGCCGTCGGCGGGACAGGGGCATTGGAGTCTCCTACGAGCAGTACTTC. Protein product: CASRRRDRGIGVSYEQYF.